A single sample is the source of the 14 T cell receptor beta chains below, sequenced in a study of blood T cells in healthy people across ages. Primers used in a second PCR of roughly 6 to 11 cycles were a sample-barcoded 5' primer and a J-beta primer mix. TCRdb processed the 5' RACE reads anew with MiXCR; each CDR3 protein has one entry. The table records some 320,000 distinct CDR3 sequences, 25% to 30% of them present only once. Sequenced material: blood. The receptors were sampled from a woman between 65 and 79 years old in good health.

This clonotype was detected only a few times. The chain is built from TRBV12-3 or TRBV12-4 and TRBJ2-7; unclear D gene. The V end was cut by 7 bases, the J end by 4 bases, with 14 bases between. The CDR3 extends over 13 amino acids. CDR3: CASTLQDGYEQYF. DNA for the CDR3: TGTGCCAGCACCCTCCAGGACGGTTACGAGCAGTACTTC.

On this clonotype itself: Germline is not matched at one junction end, which may reflect a read error. V and J are TRBV2 and TRBJ2-5, with TRBD1 identical over 9 bases. The J call may be faulty, since TRBJ2-7 better matches the DNA end. Per the germline V gene, CDR1 is SNHLY and CDR2 is FYNNEI. CDR3 length: 13 residues. The CDR3 reads CTSSDRGSHEQYF. The CDR3 bases are TGTACCAGCAGCGACAGGGGGAGCCACGAGCAGTACTTC.

This clonotype occurred a few times. The chain has TRBV6-2 or TRBV6-3 and TRBJ2-5; D not certain. The DNA end is more similar to TRBJ2-1, so the J call may be wrong. Germline V lookup: CDR1 MNHEY, CDR2 SVGEGT. The CDR3 is 15 amino acids. DNA for the CDR3: TGTGCCAGCAGTCAGCCGGCAGCTGATCACAATGAGCAGTTCTTC. Translated, it gives CASSQPAADHNEQFF.

This clonotype was observed a handful of times. The rearrangement joins TRBV6-5 to TRBJ2-1; D gene ambiguous. There are 10 residues in the CDR3. The V and J ends lost 8 bases and 5 bases respectively, with 4 bases between them. Germline values: CDR1 MNHEY, CDR2 SVGAGI. CDR3: CASGDNEQFF. The CDR3 DNA reads as TGTGCCAGCGGAGACAATGAGCAGTTCTTC.

V and J are TRBV29-1 and TRBJ1-2; possible D gene TRBD1, 6 bases. This CDR3 spans 13 amino acids. The germline V gene encodes CDR1 SQVTM and CDR2 ANQGSEA. Trimming pared 4 bases from V and 7 bases from J, leaving 16 bases between. CDR3 sequence reads: CSVVPGLGAGYTF. The CDR3 DNA reads TGCAGCGTTGTGCCCGGGTTGGGGGCTGGCTACACCTTC. The whole variable domain, remainder taken from reference TRBV29-1 and TRBJ1-2, is SAVISQKPSRDICQRGTSLTIQCQVDSQVTMMFWYRQQPGQSLTLIATANQGSEATYESGFVIDKFPISRPNLTFSTLTVSNMSPEDSSIYLCSVVPGLGAGYTFGSGTRLTVV.

The rearrangement joins TRBV27 to TRBJ2-1; D call uncertain. CDR1 is MNHEY, CDR2 SMNVEV, per germline (reference sequence). The CDR3 consists of 18 residues. V shed 5 bases and J shed 5 bases, with 25 bases lying between them. The CDR3 here is CASSPSPISGTEDNEQFF. CDR3 sequence (DNA): TGTGCCAGCAGTCCTTCCCCCATTTCCGGAACTGAGGACAATGAGCAGTTCTTC.

There are a few counts of this clonotype. The genes are TRBV20-1 and TRBJ2-5; D call uncertain. Trimming took 5 bases from V and 5 from J, leaving 12 bases between them. This CDR3 contains 12 residues. Germline lookup yields CDR1 DFQATT and CDR2 SNEGSKA (reference sequence). In nucleotides, the CDR3 is TGCAGTGCTTTCCGTTCGCGGGAGACCCAGTACTTC. Its translation: CSAFRSRETQYF.

This clonotype occurred a few times. The rearrangement uses TRBV20-1 and TRBJ1-4, with D possibly matching TRBD1 (5 bases). The CDR3 runs 15 residues. The V gene's germline CDR1 is DFQATT and CDR2 SNEGSKA (reference sequence). V was pared by 3 bases and J by 5 bases, with 16 bases between. The CDR3 loop reads CSASNRGLGNEKLFF. The CDR3 bases are TGCAGTGCTAGCAACCGGGGCCTAGGGAATGAAAAACTGTTTTTT.

Turning to this clonotype: A much larger clone sits a single nucleotide away, making a read error possible. The chain carries TRBV20-1 and TRBJ2-5; either TRBD1 or TRBD2 may supply D (5 bases each). The germline V gene has CDR1 DFQATT and CDR2 SNEGSKA (reference sequence). This CDR3 contains 14 residues. The CDR3 spells CGARDPQGGETQYF. The CDR3, as DNA: TGCGGTGCTAGAGATCCCCAGGGCGGGGAGACCCAGTACTTC.

This rearrangement joins TRBV11-1 to TRBJ2-7; 7 nucleotides line up with TRBD2. The CDR3 has 14 residues. V dropped 3 bases and J dropped 4; count of bases not matched to a gene: 6. CDR1 and CDR2 (germline): SGHAT, FQDESV (reference sequence). The CDR3 nucleotides are TGTGCCAGCAGCTTGTCCCTAGCGGCTTACGAGCAGTACTTC. Protein: CASSLSLAAYEQYF.

The gene calls are TRBV29-1 and TRBJ2-3; TRBD2 agrees at 10 bases. Germline V gives CDR1 SQVTM, CDR2 ANQGSEA. CDR3 length: 15 amino acids. Trimming took 6 bases from V and 7 from J; bases not matched to a gene: 13. CDR3 sequence (DNA): TGCAGCGTCTATTTTGGGGTAGCGGGAGGAAATACGCAGTATTTT. Residues: CSVYFGVAGGNTQYF.

This chain links TRBV23-1 with TRBJ1-2; D call uncertain. TRBV23-1 belongs to the ORF category, with a function that is uncertain. Trimming shortened V by 2 bases and J by 4 bases, and 8 bases separated the two germline ends. This CDR3 has 13 amino acids. The CDR3 is CASSQGAPYGYTF. The CDR3 DNA follows: TGCGCCAGCAGTCAAGGAGCTCCCTATGGCTACACCTTC.

A word on this clonotype: At one end the junction does not follow the germline gene, possibly because of a read error. The chain joins TRBV5-5 to TRBJ1-3; perhaps TRBD1 as D (6 bases). This CDR3 has 17 residues. CDR1 and CDR2 from the germline V gene are SGHKS and YYEKEE (reference sequence). This CDR3 reads CASSLEDRRTVGNTIYF. The DNA of the CDR3 is TGTGCCAGCAGCTTGGAGGACAGACGGACCGTTGGAAACACCATATATTTC.

The gene calls are TRBV7-3 and TRBJ2-1; 11 positions match TRBD2. J lost 6 bases, V lost 4 bases, and 5 bases had no gene match. Per germline, CDR1 SGHTA and CDR2 FQGTGA. The CDR3 has 15 residues. The CDR3, as DNA: TGTGCCAGCAGCTCCCCGGGGACTAGCGGCAATGAGCAGTTCTTC. Protein: CASSSPGTSGNEQFF.